Shown below are 10 T cell receptor beta chains from a single sample sequenced in a study of technical replicates of blood from several donors. Generated by immunoSEQ multiplex PCR, the TCRdb table keeps only in-frame clones and is missing some. The repertoire has more than 75,000 clones, about nine tenths of them found once; the top ten carry around 0.3%. Material: T cells isolated from PBMCs. These TCRs come from a human donor in good health.

The V and J genes are TRBV6-4 and TRBJ1-2, with D unresolved. The CDR3 extends over 13 amino acids. Germline V gives CDR1 MRHNA, CDR2 SNTAGT. The V and J ends lost 0 bases and 4 bases respectively, with 6 bases between them. This CDR3 reads CASSDSGSYGYTF. In nucleotides, the CDR3 is TGTGCCAGCAGTGACTCTGGTAGCTATGGCTACACCTTC.

This rearrangement joins TRBV5-6 to TRBJ2-5; D is perhaps TRBD2 (6 bases). CDR1 and CDR2 (germline): SGHDT, YYEEEE. Trimming pared 4 bases from V and 4 bases from J, leaving 20 bases between. The CDR3 contains 16 residues. In nucleotides, the CDR3 is TGTGCCAGCAGCACCGGTTGGAGGGTGGAGGGAGAGACCCAGTACTTC. Amino acid sequence: CASSTGWRVEGETQYF.

The CDR3 DNA is TGTGCCAGTACCTGGTCGTCGGGCTATGGCTACACCTTC. Amino acid sequence: CASTWSSGYGYTF. The chain recombines TRBV19 with TRBJ1-2, with D hard to call. The germline V and J ends were trimmed by 7 bases and 4 bases, with 13 bases remaining between them. This CDR3 has 13 amino acids. Germline CDR1 is LNHDA and CDR2 is SQIVND (reference sequence).

This chain connects TRBV4-1 to TRBJ2-5; 10 bases align to TRBD2. After removal of 4 bases from V and 1 base from J, the junction contained 6 bases not matched to a gene. The CDR3 is made up of 16 amino acids. Germline CDR1 MGHRA, CDR2 YSYEKL. In nucleotides, the CDR3 is TGCGCCAGCAGCCCCCGGGCTAGCGGGGGCCAAGAGACCCAGTACTTC. Residues: CASSPRASGGQETQYF.

J is TRBJ1-3 and V is TRBV19; TRBD1 matches 8 bases. The CDR3 runs 15 residues. Trimming at V came to 3 bases and at J to 4 bases, leaving 5 bases not matched to a gene. Germline values: CDR1 LNHDA, CDR2 SQIVND (reference sequence). CDR3 sequence reads: CASSMPRGQGNTIYF. The CDR3 region has the DNA TGTGCCAGTAGTATGCCCAGGGGGCAAGGAAACACCATATATTTT.

This rearrangement joins TRBV4-1 to TRBJ2-1; 7 bases are shared with TRBD2. The germline CDR1 and CDR2 sequences are MGHRA and YSYEKL. V shed 8 bases, J shed 5 bases, and the junction held 3 bases outside the gene matches. This CDR3 region has 12 residues. CDR3 sequence: CASWGGNNEQFF. The DNA for the CDR3 is TGCGCCAGCTGGGGGGGAAACAATGAGCAGTTCTTC.

As to this clone: Mismatch with germline at one junction end may stem from a read error. The J gene is TRBJ2-1, the V gene TRBV7-7; TRBD2 might be the D (7 bases). The CDR3 totals 13 residues. CDR1 is SSHAT and CDR2 is FNYEAQ in the germline V gene (reference sequence). The CDR3 nucleotides read TGTGCTAGCAGCCGGGGGGCCGACAATGAGCAGTTCTTC. Residues: CASSRGADNEQFF.

The V and J genes are TRBV5-1 and TRBJ2-7, with 10 positions matching TRBD2. Germline assignment: CDR1 SGHRS and CDR2 YFSETQ. This CDR3 is built from 16 residues. Trimming took 0 bases from V and 4 from J; bases not matched to a gene: 7. The CDR3 loop reads CASSLVVSGGSYEQYF. As DNA, the CDR3 is TGCGCCAGCAGCTTGGTTGTTAGCGGGGGGTCGTACGAGCAGTACTTC.

The chain recombines TRBV7-9 with TRBJ2-3, with 7 bases matching TRBD2. V dropped 6 bases and J dropped 2; count of bases not matched to a gene: 5. Germline V gene sequence: CDR1 SEHNR, CDR2 FQNEAQ (reference sequence). CDR3 length: 14 residues. CDR3 residues: CASRAGTTTDTQYF. The DNA of the CDR3 is TGTGCCAGCAGGGCCGGGACTACCACAGATACGCAGTATTTT.

The chain employs TRBV7-9 and TRBJ1-4; D is unclear. Germline assignment: CDR1 SEHNR and CDR2 FQNEAQ (reference sequence). This CDR3 region has 15 residues. V gave up 4 bases and J gave up 5 bases, with 14 bases separating them. CDR3 nucleotides: TGTGCCAGCAGCTCCTCGGGAGGACCCAATGAAAAACTGTTTTTT. This encodes CASSSSGGPNEKLFF.